This T cell receptor beta chain appears in the sequencing data of a study of T cells after yellow fever vaccination. Study-level information: Some fractions had low cell numbers, and these were prepared with SMART-Seq v4 Ultra Low Input.

This CDR3 comprises 15 residues. The germline gives CDR1 SQVTM, CDR2 ANQGSEA. Trimming pared 7 bases from V and 0 bases from J, leaving 16 bases between. MiXCR, applied by TCRdb to the 5' RACE reads, yields one record per CDR3 protein. The data hold roughly 520,000 distinct CDR3 sequences, with 21% observed a single time. This receptor was taken from a young man who received the YFV17D yellow fever vaccine. J is TRBJ2-1 and V is TRBV29-1; possible D gene TRBD1, 6 bases. Sample: PBMCs, taken roughly 20 days after the first yellow fever vaccination. CDR3 sequence: CSARDNPSSYNEQFF. CDR3 bases: TGCAGCGCCCGGGACAACCCAAGCTCCTACAATGAGCAGTTCTTC.